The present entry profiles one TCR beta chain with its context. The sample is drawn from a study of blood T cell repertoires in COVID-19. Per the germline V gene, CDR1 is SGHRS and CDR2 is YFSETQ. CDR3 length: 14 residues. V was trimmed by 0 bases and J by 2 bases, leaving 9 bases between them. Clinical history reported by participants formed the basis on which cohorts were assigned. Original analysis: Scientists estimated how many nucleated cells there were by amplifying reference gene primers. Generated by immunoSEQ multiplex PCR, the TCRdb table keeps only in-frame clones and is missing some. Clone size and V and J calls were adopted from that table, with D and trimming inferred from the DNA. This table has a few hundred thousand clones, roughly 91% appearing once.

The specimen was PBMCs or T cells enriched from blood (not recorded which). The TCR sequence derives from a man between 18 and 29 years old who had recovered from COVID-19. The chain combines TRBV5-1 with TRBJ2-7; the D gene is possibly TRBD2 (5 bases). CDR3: CASSLEGVPYEQYF. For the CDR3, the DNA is TGCGCCAGCAGCTTGGAGGGAGTGCCCTACGAGCAGTACTTC.